This entry lists 12 T cell receptor beta chains sequenced from one sample in a study of T-cell memory formation after mild COVID-19. A single record per CDR3 protein comes from TCRdb applying MiXCR to the 5' RACE reads. The table includes around 500,000 distinct CDR3 sequences, roughly 18% detected once. The sequenced sample was PBMCs or a T cell subset sorted from them (not recorded which). The receptors originated from an adult woman who had mild COVID-19 (a few samples of this study predate the infection). Cell type and time point are not known.

The V gene is TRBV7-6, the J gene TRBJ2-3, with D unresolved. CDR3 length equals 13 residues. V lost 5 bases, J lost 3 bases, and 9 bases lay in between. In germline, CDR1 is SGHVS, CDR2 FNYEAQ. The CDR3 DNA follows: TGTGCCAGCAGCCCTGACACTACAGATACGCAGTATTTT. This gives the protein CASSPDTTDTQYF.

This clonotype turned up a few times. The chain uses TRBV7-8 and TRBJ2-5; 10 bases fit TRBD1. J lost 5 bases, V lost 1 base, and 7 bases had no gene match. The CDR3 has 16 amino acids. Germline V gene sequence: CDR1 SGHVS, CDR2 FQNEAQ. The CDR3 loop is CASSLGPGQGSETQYF. Here the CDR3 DNA reads TGTGCCAGCAGCTTAGGACCGGGACAGGGGTCGGAGACCCAGTACTTC.

A single count supports this clonotype. The rearrangement joins TRBV19 to TRBJ2-5; 12 nucleotides line up with TRBD2. This CDR3 is built from 16 residues. Germline V gives CDR1 LNHDA, CDR2 SQIVND (reference sequence). V trimming: 3 bases; J trimming: 0 bases; junction bases outside the gene matches: 2. The CDR3 DNA sequence: TGTGCCAGTAGTATTGGACTAGCGGGGAACCAAGAGACCCAGTACTTC. Translating it yields CASSIGLAGNQETQYF.

The chain combines TRBV12-3 or TRBV12-4 with TRBJ2-5; TRBD2 is a possible D gene (6 bases). CDR3 length: 14 amino acids. V gave up 3 bases and J gave up 5 bases, with 13 bases separating them. The CDR3 spells CASSLGTPAETQYF. The DNA for the CDR3 is TGTGCCAGCAGTTTGGGGACTCCCGCCGAGACCCAGTACTTC.

The chain recombines TRBV6-2 or TRBV6-3 with TRBJ2-7; no clear D gene. CDR1 MNHEY and CDR2 SVGEGT come from the germline V gene. V was trimmed by 5 bases and J by 0 bases, leaving 11 bases between them. The CDR3 has 14 residues. The CDR3 sequence: CASSMGATSYEQYF. The CDR3 DNA is TGTGCCAGCAGTATGGGTGCTACCTCCTACGAGCAGTACTTC.

The J gene is TRBJ2-7, the V gene TRBV5-4; 13 nucleotides agree with TRBD2. Trimming removed 4 bases from V and 3 bases from J; junction bases left unmatched: 4. Per the germline V gene, CDR1 is SGHNT and CDR2 is YYREEE (reference sequence). This CDR3 comprises 15 residues. This CDR3 is CASSVGTSGNYEQYF. The CDR3 coding sequence is TGTGCCAGCAGCGTTGGGACTAGCGGGAACTACGAGCAGTACTTC.

This clonotype was found a few times. The chain joins TRBV20-1 to TRBJ2-2, with D perhaps given as TRBD1 or TRBD2 (5 bases each). The V and J ends lost 6 bases and 5 bases respectively, with 22 bases between them. Germline values: CDR1 DFQATT, CDR2 SNEGSKA (reference sequence). The CDR3 sequence is 16 residues long. For the CDR3, the DNA is TGCAGTGCCCCCCCTCGGGACCATCAGGATACCGGGGAGCTGTTTTTT. Amino acids: CSAPPRDHQDTGELFF.

The V and J genes are TRBV6-6 and TRBJ2-5; 9 bases fit TRBD2. The V and J ends lost 7 bases and 2 bases, in that order; junction bases with no gene match: 5. The CDR3 is made up of 14 amino acids. Germline V gives CDR1 MNHNY, CDR2 SVGAGI (reference sequence). The CDR3 DNA reads TGTGCCAGCACTCAGACTAGCGGACAAGAGACCCAGTACTTC. Translating gives CASTQTSGQETQYF.

This clonotype came up many times. The chain carries TRBV21-1 and TRBJ1-5; the D call TRBD1 from the table was never checked on the DNA. TRBV21-1 is given as a pseudogene. CDR3 length equals 13 residues. The CDR3 bases are TGTGCCAGCAGCAAGGGGGGCAATCAGCCCCAGCATTTT. Protein: CASSKGGNQPQHF.

This clonotype has only one observation. The rearrangement links TRBV27 to TRBJ1-2; TRBD1 might be the D (6 bases). Trimming removed 1 base at V and 4 bases at J, with 16 bases between. This CDR3 has 16 amino acids. Germline V CDR1 and CDR2: MNHEY, SMNVEV (reference sequence). The CDR3 sequence is CASSLLTGGGLYGYTF. As DNA, the CDR3 is TGTGCCAGCAGTTTATTGACAGGCGGGGGCCTCTATGGCTACACCTTC.

This clonotype was recorded many times. J is TRBJ1-5 and V is TRBV10-3; D is undetermined. The CDR3 consists of 12 residues. With 3 bases removed from V and 1 base from J, the gap between germline ends came to 1 base. Germline CDR1 and CDR2: ENHRY and SYGVKD. CDR3 in amino acids: CAISESNQPQHF. The CDR3 nucleotides are TGTGCCATCAGTGAAAGCAATCAGCCCCAGCATTTT.

The CDR3 spells CSAASGGGGYEQYF. CDR3 coding DNA: TGCAGTGCCGCATCAGGGGGCGGCGGTTACGAGCAGTACTTC. This chain links TRBV20-1 with TRBJ2-7; 8 bases line up with TRBD1. The CDR3 spans 14 residues. Germline V gene sequence: CDR1 DFQATT, CDR2 SNEGSKA (reference sequence). The V segment lost 6 bases and the J segment 4 bases; nucleotides outside the gene matches: 11.